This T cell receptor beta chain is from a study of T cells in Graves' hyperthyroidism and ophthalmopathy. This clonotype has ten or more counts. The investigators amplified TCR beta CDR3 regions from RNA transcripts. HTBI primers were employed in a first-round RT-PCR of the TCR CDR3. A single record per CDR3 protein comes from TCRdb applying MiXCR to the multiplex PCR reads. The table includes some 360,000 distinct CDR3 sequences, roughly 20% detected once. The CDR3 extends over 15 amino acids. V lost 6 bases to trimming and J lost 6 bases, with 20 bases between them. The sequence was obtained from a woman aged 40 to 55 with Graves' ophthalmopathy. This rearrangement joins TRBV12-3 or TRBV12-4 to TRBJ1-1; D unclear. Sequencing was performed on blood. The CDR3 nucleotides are TGTGCCAGCAGCCATTCAGGAACGTCGGAAGCTGAAGCTTTCTTT. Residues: CASSHSGTSEAEAFF.